The 5 T cell receptor beta chains in this list originate from one sample, sequenced in a study of blood T cell repertoires in COVID-19. TCRdb keeps only in-frame clones here, not all; method: immunoSEQ multiplex PCR. The table has under 200,000 clones, 85% seen once. Sequences were obtained from peripheral blood. All receptors come from a woman aged 55-75 years with COVID-19, enrolled during active disease.

The genes are TRBV19 and TRBJ2-1; TRBD1 matches at 9 bases. There are 15 residues in the CDR3. V lost 4 bases and J lost 3; bases outside the gene matches: 4. Germline-derived CDR1 and CDR2 are LNHDA and SQIVND (reference sequence). The CDR3 sequence: CASSKQGAIYNEQFF. CDR3 bases: TGTGCCAGTAGTAAACAGGGGGCAATCTACAATGAGCAGTTCTTC.

This rearrangement joins TRBV5-1 to TRBJ2-1; D is unresolved. CDR1 is SGHRS, CDR2 YFSETQ, per germline. This CDR3 is 16 amino acids long. Deletions cut 1 base from V and 10 bases from J, with 21 bases between. CDR3 residues: CASSLKVSLSPREQFF. CDR3 nucleotides: TGCGCCAGCAGCTTGAAGGTCAGCCTGAGTCCCAGGGAGCAGTTCTTC.

J is TRBJ2-5 and V is TRBV12-5, with D tentatively TRBD2 (6 bases). The CDR3 has 13 residues. Germline CDR1 and CDR2: LGHNT and FRNRAP. In nucleotides, the CDR3 is TGTGCCACTGGTCGGGGGTCCGAAGAGACCCAGTACTTC. Its translation is CATGRGSEETQYF. The variable domain in full, with the rest retrieved from reference TRBV12-5 and TRBJ2-5, is DARVTQTPRHKVTEMGQEVTMRCQPILGHNTVFWYRQTMMQGLELLAYFRNRAPLDDSGMPKDRFSAEMPDATLATLKIQPSEPRDSAVYFCATGRGSEETQYFGPGTRLLVL.

This chain links TRBV27 with TRBJ1-2; 7 nucleotides line up with TRBD1. J was trimmed by 8 bases and V by 7 bases; bases with no gene match: 7. From germline, CDR1 is MNHEY and CDR2 SMNVEV (reference sequence). The length of the CDR3 is 12 residues. The DNA for the CDR3 is TGTGCCAGCATGGAAAGGGGGCGGGGCTACACCTTC. Residues: CASMERGRGYTF.

This clone was observed once. The gene calls are TRBV19 and TRBJ1-1, with TRBD1 matching over 9 bases. The CDR3 runs to 14 residues. With V trimmed by 4 bases and J by 1 base, 1 base remained unmatched. The germline CDR1 and CDR2 sequences are LNHDA and SQIVND (reference sequence). The CDR3 DNA sequence: TGTGCCAGTAGTAGGGGACAGGGGAACACTGAAGCTTTCTTT. Its translation: CASSRGQGNTEAFF.